These T cell receptor beta chains were read from a single sample in a study of early T cells in non-severe SARS-CoV-2 infection. MiXCR, run by TCRdb on the 5' RACE reads, gives a single entry per CDR3 protein. The sample lists fewer than 50,000 distinct CDR3 sequences, about 7% occurring once. The source material was whole blood. These receptors all come from an adult who was a healthcare worker with PCR-confirmed SARS-CoV-2 infection or an uninfected control (not recorded which). Both conserved end residues are part of each CDR3. D genes are given only for firm matches. A row's size may be missing; if present it is once, few, many or a size class.

V	D	size	J	CDR3	DNA
TRBV5-5	.	few	TRBJ1-5	CASSLGEGGYQPQHF	TGTGCCAGCAGCTTGGGAGAGGGGGGATATCAGCCCCAGCATTTT
TRBV7-2	.	many	TRBJ1-2	CASSLASEVYGYTF	TGTGCCAGCAGCTTAGCTAGTGAAGTCTATGGCTACACCTTC
TRBV12-3/TRBV12-4	.	.	TRBJ2-5	CASSSGETQYF	TGTGCCAGCAGTTCGGGAGAGACCCAGTACTTC
TRBV4-2	TRBD2	.	TRBJ2-1	CASSQDAGGTSNEQFF	TGTGCCAGCAGCCAAGATGCGGGGGGGACGTCCAATGAGCAGTTCTTC
TRBV12-3/TRBV12-4	.	many	TRBJ1-6	CASSLDYYNSPLHF	TGTGCCAGCAGTCTGGATTACTATAATTCACCCCTCCACTTT
TRBV20-1	.	many	TRBJ1-5	CSASGGLINQPQHF	TGCAGTGCCTCCGGGGGGCTGATCAATCAGCCCCAGCATTTT
TRBV20-1	.	few	TRBJ1-5	CSACRDSNQPQHF	TGCAGTGCTTGCAGAGATAGCAATCAGCCCCAGCATTTT
TRBV2	.	many	TRBJ2-1	CASSATSTVHEQFF	TGTGCCAGCAGCGCCACTTCCACTGTCCATGAGCAGTTCTTC
TRBV12-3/TRBV12-4	TRBD1	many	TRBJ2-7	CASSLTGPSYEQYF	TGTGCCAGCAGCCTGACAGGGCCCTCCTACGAGCAGTACTTC
TRBV28	.	many	TRBJ1-2	CASSEWYGYTF	TGTGCCAGCAGCGAGTGGTACGGCTACACCTTC
TRBV5-1	TRBD1	.	TRBJ2-7	CASSFWDRGLNEQYF	TGCGCCAGCAGCTTCTGGGACAGGGGGCTTAACGAGCAGTACTTC
TRBV5-1	TRBD2	few	TRBJ2-7	CASSLRSGGGSYEQYF	TGCGCCAGCAGCCTCCGAAGCGGGGGAGGTTCCTACGAGCAGTACTTC
TRBV6-5	.	.	TRBJ2-6	CASSYRAISGANVLTF	TGTGCCAGCAGTTACCGTGCGATCTCTGGGGCCAACGTCCTGACTTTC
TRBV12-3/TRBV12-4	.	few	TRBJ1-5	CASSFRGVQPQHF	TGTGCCAGCAGTTTTCGGGGAGTTCAGCCCCAGCATTTT
TRBV5-5	TRBD1	.	TRBJ1-1	CASSLRDRWSDTEAFF	TGTGCCAGCAGCTTGAGGGACAGGTGGTCTGACACTGAAGCTTTCTTT
TRBV7-9	.	few	TRBJ2-3	CASSSMTDTQYF	TGTGCCAGCAGCTCGATGACAGATACGCAGTATTTT
TRBV5-4	TRBD1	few	TRBJ1-2	CASSDNRGRNYGYTF	TGTGCCAGCAGCGACAACAGGGGGCGGAACTATGGCTACACCTTC
TRBV6-6	TRBD1	.	TRBJ2-2	CASRSTGVTGELFF	TGTGCCAGCAGGAGTACAGGGGTCACCGGGGAGCTGTTTTTC
TRBV21-1	.	many	TRBJ2-7	CARDVSYEQYF	TGTGCCCGGGACGTATCCTACGAGCAGTACTTC
TRBV6-5	.	.	TRBJ2-2	CASSYTGPTGELFF	TGTGCCAGCAGTTACACAGGTCCCACCGGGGAGCTGTTTTTT
TRBV28	.	many	TRBJ2-7	CASSLSLRQGRNYEQYF	TGTGCCAGCAGTTTATCCCTTCGGCAGGGTCGAAACTACGAGCAGTACTTC
TRBV6-6	.	few	TRBJ1-1	CASSQGPLATEAFF	TGTGCCAGCAGTCAAGGCCCGTTGGCCACTGAAGCTTTCTTT
TRBV18	TRBD2	few	TRBJ2-7	CASSPRPSGSGNEQYF	TGTGCCAGCTCACCACGACCTAGCGGAAGTGGAAACGAGCAGTACTTC
TRBV18	.	.	TRBJ2-5	CASSPGGTQYF	TGTGCCAGCTCACCAGGAGGGACCCAGTACTTC
TRBV11-1	.	many	TRBJ2-3	CASSSATGTDTQYF	TGTGCCAGCAGCTCGGCTACAGGCACAGATACGCAGTATTTT
TRBV20-1	.	many	TRBJ2-1	CSARDTGTRSPNEQFF	TGCAGTGCTAGAGACACCGGGACCCGATCTCCCAATGAGCAGTTCTTC
TRBV6-2/TRBV6-3	.	many	TRBJ1-5	CASSYVFQPQHF	TGTGCCAGCAGTTACGTTTTTCAGCCCCAGCATTTT
TRBV14	TRBD1	few	TRBJ1-1	CASSHWGTANTEAFF	TGTGCCAGCAGCCACTGGGGGACAGCCAACACTGAAGCTTTCTTT
TRBV4-3	.	medium-sized	TRBJ2-3	CASSQETEVLLYTQYF	TGCGCCAGCAGCCAAGAGACTGAAGTCCTGCTTTATACGCAGTATTTT
TRBV24-1	.	many	TRBJ2-3	CATSVVGTSNTQYF	TGTGCCACCAGTGTAGTAGGGACTTCCAATACGCAGTATTTT
TRBV4-3	.	many	TRBJ1-2	CASSQDIGGYGYTF	TGCGCCAGCAGCCAAGATATTGGGGGCTATGGCTACACCTTC
TRBV20-1	TRBD2	.	TRBJ2-3	CSASPLAGSTDTQYF	TGCAGTGCTAGTCCCTTAGCGGGGAGCACAGATACGCAGTATTTT
TRBV6-5	.	many	TRBJ2-1	CASSSGHMSSYNEQFF	TGTGCCAGCAGTTCAGGACACATGAGCTCCTACAATGAGCAGTTCTTC
TRBV10-3	TRBD1	.	TRBJ1-1	CAITRQGSEAFF	TGTGCCATCACTAGACAGGGCTCTGAAGCTTTCTTT
TRBV11-2	.	.	TRBJ2-5	CASSLVAGSETQYF	TGTGCCAGCAGCTTAGTGGCGGGTTCTGAGACCCAGTACTTC
TRBV10-3	TRBD2	many	TRBJ2-2	CAIRGVRLATNTGELFF	TGTGCCATCAGAGGGGTCCGACTAGCGACGAACACCGGGGAGCTGTTTTTT
TRBV20-1	.	few	TRBJ2-5	CSAPPTTTASQYF	TGCAGTGCCCCACCGACTACGACAGCGTCCCAGTACTTC
TRBV6-5	.	many	TRBJ2-5	CASSPSPTETQYF	TGTGCCAGCAGCCCGAGTCCTACAGAGACCCAGTACTTC
TRBV30	TRBD1	few	TRBJ1-4	CAWKTGTNEKLFF	TGTGCCTGGAAGACAGGGACTAATGAAAAACTGTTTTTT
TRBV7-2	.	many	TRBJ1-2	CASSLGDTYGYTF	TGTGCCAGCAGCTTAGGGGATACCTATGGCTACACCTTC
TRBV4-3	.	.	TRBJ1-5	CASSQDWGQPQHF	TGCGCCAGCAGCCAAGATTGGGGTCAGCCCCAGCATTTT
TRBV2	.	many	TRBJ1-4	CASNSAGGQEKLFF	TGTGCCAGCAACAGTGCGGGGGGGCAGGAAAAACTGTTTTTT
TRBV6-1	.	many	TRBJ1-6	CASSEARQAHWFNSPLHF	TGTGCCAGCAGTGAAGCCCGACAGGCCCACTGGTTCAATTCACCCCTCCACTTT
TRBV5-1	TRBD1	.	TRBJ2-7	CTSTKLPGQPTSEQYF	TGCACCAGCACGAAACTCCCGGGACAGCCTACCTCCGAGCAGTACTTC
TRBV29-1	TRBD2	.	TRBJ2-3	CSVEAPVGVAGFRTDTQYF	TGCAGCGTTGAAGCCCCCGTAGGGGTAGCGGGTTTTCGAACAGATACGCAGTATTTT
TRBV27	.	.	TRBJ1-6	CASGEPLHF	TGTGCCAGCGGGGAGCCCCTCCACTTT
TRBV7-3	.	.	TRBJ2-2	CASSLTFGAGTGELFF	TGTGCCAGCAGCTTAACGTTTGGGGCCGGCACCGGGGAGCTGTTTTTT
TRBV4-1	.	few	TRBJ2-1	CASSQDLYTSPYNEQFF	TGCGCCAGCAGCCAAGATCTCTACACCTCCCCTTACAATGAGCAGTTCTTC
TRBV7-8	TRBD2	many	TRBJ2-1	CASSLPPGLVTDEQFF	TGTGCCAGCAGCTTACCACCGGGACTAGTAACCGATGAGCAGTTCTTC
TRBV20-1	TRBD2	many	TRBJ2-1	CSARIASGRSSYNEQFF	TGCAGTGCTAGAATAGCTAGCGGGAGATCCTCCTACAATGAGCAGTTCTTC
TRBV10-3	TRBD2	few	TRBJ2-1	CAISDPSERGGYNEQFF	TGTGCCATCAGTGACCCCTCCGAGCGGGGGGGTTACAATGAGCAGTTCTTC
TRBV4-3	.	few	TRBJ2-3	CASSQDPGRTDTQYF	TGCGCCAGCAGCCAGGACCCGGGTCGCACAGATACGCAGTATTTT
TRBV7-9	TRBD1	many	TRBJ1-2	CASSLVRGPANYGYTF	TGTGCCAGCAGCTTAGTTAGGGGGCCAGCTAACTATGGCTACACCTTC
TRBV7-9	.	.	TRBJ2-7	CASNDRDAYEQYF	TGTGCCAGCAATGACCGAGACGCCTACGAGCAGTACTTC
TRBV9	.	.	TRBJ1-5	CASSVTQDMGQPQHF	TGTGCCAGCAGCGTGACACAGGATATGGGTCAGCCCCAGCATTTT
TRBV7-9	.	few	TRBJ1-3	CASSSVPFSGNTIYF	TGTGCCAGCAGCTCCGTCCCCTTCTCTGGAAACACCATATATTTT
TRBV12-3/TRBV12-4	TRBD1	.	TRBJ2-1	CASSTGDNEQFF	TGTGCCAGCAGCACAGGGGACAATGAGCAGTTCTTC
TRBV7-9	TRBD2	.	TRBJ2-1	CASSHRLAVNNEQFF	TGTGCCAGCAGCCATAGACTAGCGGTGAACAATGAGCAGTTCTTC
TRBV7-9	.	many	TRBJ2-4	CASSPQVTDQYF	TGTGCCAGCAGCCCCCAAGTGACAGACCAGTACTTC
TRBV3-1	.	.	TRBJ2-7	CASSQDLREEQYF	TGTGCCAGCAGCCAAGATCTAAGGGAGGAGCAGTACTTC